The 12 T cell receptor beta chains below all came from one sample that was sequenced in a study of T-cell memory formation after mild COVID-19. Each CDR3 protein gets one entry after TCRdb re-called the 5' RACE reads with MiXCR. The data contain 150,000 to 200,000 distinct CDR3 sequences, roughly 15% of them singletons. Sequenced input: PBMCs or a T cell subset sorted from them (not recorded which). The receptors were gathered from an adult woman who had mild COVID-19 (a few samples of this study predate the infection). Cell type and time point are not known.

This clonotype has only a few counts. This chain connects TRBV11-2 to TRBJ2-1; 8 bases fit TRBD2. The ends lost 5 bases at V and 10 bases at J; junction bases unmatched: 10. The CDR3 loop spans 14 amino acids. The germline V gene encodes CDR1 SGHAT and CDR2 FQNNGV. The CDR3 region has the DNA TGTGCCAGCAGCCCCCTGACTAGCGCGCAGGAGCAGTTCTTC. Translated, it gives CASSPLTSAQEQFF.

In its sample, this clonotype was seen many times. The chain carries TRBV11-2 and TRBJ2-7; TRBD2 aligns across 8 bases. Germline V gene sequence: CDR1 SGHAT, CDR2 FQNNGV. The CDR3 has 17 amino acids. V lost 1 base, J lost 5 bases, and 13 bases stayed unmatched. CDR3 amino acids: CASSLASDWREAHEQYF. The CDR3 DNA follows: TGTGCCAGCAGCTTAGCCTCCGACTGGCGGGAGGCCCACGAGCAGTACTTC.

The chain employs TRBV29-1 and TRBJ2-7; D not resolved. There are 13 residues in the CDR3. Trimming left V 6 bases short and J 0 bases short, with 12 bases between. Germline-derived CDR1 and CDR2 are SQVTM and ANQGSEA. The CDR3 protein is CSVSETSSYEQYF. The CDR3 bases are TGCAGCGTAAGCGAAACATCCTCCTACGAGCAGTACTTC.

The chain employs TRBV2 and TRBJ2-2; 7 bases line up with TRBD1. The junction had 19 bases not matched to a gene; V was cut back by 8 bases and J by 4 bases. This CDR3 is 18 amino acids long. Germline V gene data show CDR1 as SNHLY and CDR2 as FYNNEI. The CDR3 nucleotides are TGTGCCAGCGGGGCGACTTTATGGCTGGCAGGGGGCACCGGGGAGCTGTTTTTT. Amino acids: CASGATLWLAGGTGELFF.

The table lists this clonotype with a few counts. The gene calls are TRBV6-2 or TRBV6-3 and TRBJ2-1; a weak D match, TRBD1 (10 bases). Germline CDR1 reads MNHEY; CDR2 reads SVGEGT. The CDR3 totals 18 residues. Trimming removed 8 bases at V and 2 bases at J, with 25 bases between. CDR3 region: CASGQGVLAGATYNEQFF. The CDR3 region has the DNA TGTGCCAGCGGACAGGGGGTTTTAGCGGGAGCGACCTACAATGAGCAGTTCTTC.

This clonotype was seen only a few times. CDR3 protein: CASSFGRFTDTQYF. For the CDR3, the DNA is TGTGCCAGCAGCTTCGGCAGGTTCACAGATACGCAGTATTTT. The chain links TRBV7-9 to TRBJ2-3; D is ambiguous. Trimming took 3 bases from V and 2 from J, leaving 9 bases between them. CDR3 length: 14 amino acids. CDR1 SEHNR and CDR2 FQNEAQ come from the germline V gene (reference sequence).

The rearrangement joins TRBV29-1 to TRBJ2-5; a weak D match, TRBD2 (6 bases). V was cut by 4 bases and J by 6 bases, with 15 bases left in between. The CDR3 has 13 amino acids. Germline CDR1 reads SQVTM; CDR2 reads ANQGSEA. The CDR3 sequence: CSVGTTGFKTQYF. The CDR3 DNA is TGCAGCGTTGGGACTACGGGGTTTAAGACCCAGTACTTC. The whole variable domain, remainder taken from reference TRBV29-1 and TRBJ2-5, is SAVISQKPSRDICQRGTSLTIQCQVDSQVTMMFWYRQQPGQSLTLIATANQGSEATYESGFVIDKFPISRPNLTFSTLTVSNMSPEDSSIYLCSVGTTGFKTQYFGPGTRLLVL.

The chain joins TRBV2 to TRBJ2-7; no definite D call. The V end lost 8 bases, the J end lost 4 bases, and 9 bases lay between the germline ends. Germline V gives CDR1 SNHLY, CDR2 FYNNEI. The CDR3 contains 11 residues. The CDR3 here is CASAYLYEQYF. The DNA of the CDR3 is TGTGCCAGCGCGTACTTATACGAGCAGTACTTC.

The chain has TRBV30 and TRBJ2-5; tentative D call: TRBD1 (6 bases). The CDR3 extends over 14 amino acids. CDR1 is GTSNPN and CDR2 is SVGIG in the germline V gene (reference sequence). Deletions cut 2 bases from V and 6 bases from J, with 16 bases between. The CDR3 coding sequence is TGTGCCTGGAGTAGAACGGACAGAGGCAAGACCCAGTACTTC. It yields the protein CAWSRTDRGKTQYF.

The V call is TRBV12-3 or TRBV12-4, the J call TRBJ1-6; 8 bases agree with TRBD1. V lost 6 bases, J lost 7 bases, and 8 bases stayed unmatched. The CDR3 contains 15 residues. CDR3 bases: TGTGCCAGCAGCCCGCGGACAGGGACCAATTCACCCCTCCACTTT. As protein: CASSPRTGTNSPLHF.

Written as DNA, the CDR3 is TGTGCCACCAGCCCCGGGACGGGGATAAATCAGCCCCAGCATTTT. The encoded protein is CATSPGTGINQPQHF. The V and J genes are TRBV24-1 and TRBJ1-5; a possible D gene is TRBD1 (5 bases). Germline V CDR1 and CDR2: KGHDR, SFDVKD. This CDR3 is 15 amino acids long. Trimming took 7 bases from V and 4 from J, leaving 16 bases between them.

V is TRBV18 and J is TRBJ2-5; D is possibly TRBD1 (6 bases). Germline CDR1 KGHSH, CDR2 LQKENI. CDR3 length: 15 amino acids. Trimming stripped 3 bases from V and 1 base from J, with 12 bases between. Here the CDR3 reads CASSPTTGFQETQYF. The CDR3 nucleotides read TGTGCCAGCTCACCTACGACAGGCTTCCAAGAGACCCAGTACTTC.